The text below deals with one TCR beta chain. Its target is unknown. Clones were sequenced by immunoSEQ multiplex PCR, and TCRdb holds only the in-frame ones, with some missing. The sample holds around 450,000 clones, 89% seen once. Described treatment: approximately 18 received Ad26.COV2.S at low or high dose, single or two shots; roughly five received placebo; per-sample allocation not given. Specimens were obtained on day 63 following the first vaccine or placebo injection. This adult donor, from Boston, was 18-55 years old. This specimen belongs to a study of Ad26.COV2.S vaccination and SARS-CoV-2 variants. Across the whole study: It was the COV1001 Ad26.COV2.S trial arm that included the donor. Study outcomes and limitations: From the TCR breadth and depth analyses, total T cell responses may have been underestimated. CD8+ and CD4+ T cells specific for spike reportedly responded with substantial breadth after vaccination.

Unmatched junction bases numbered 6, after V lost 4 bases and J lost 3 bases. This CDR3 is 14 amino acids long. CDR1 SGHNT and CDR2 YYREEE come from the germline V gene (reference sequence). The chain carries TRBV5-4 and TRBJ1-2, with 7 bases lining up with TRBD1. The receptor's source is a person aged 18 to 59 who received the Ad26.COV2.S COVID-19 vaccine or a placebo. Sequencing used peripheral blood, obtained in a trial of Ad26.COV2.S vaccine versus placebo. CDR3 nucleotides: TGTGCCAGCAGCGTCAAAACAGGGGACTATGGCTACACCTTC. Its protein is CASSVKTGDYGYTF.